Listed below are T cell receptor beta chains from one sample, sequenced in a study of cytomegalovirus exposure and HLA in healthy donors. TCRdb's table, derived via immunoSEQ multiplex PCR, lists solely in-frame clones and lacks some. The table includes 210,000 or so clones, approximately 82% detected once. Sequenced material: PBMCs. The receptors stem from a woman aged 35 to 49 in good health and CMV-seronegative. Each CDR3 is given with its conserved first and last residue. Fields, in order: V gene, clone size, J gene, D gene, CDR3 DNA, CDR3 protein. A D gene is named only where the DNA matches it firmly. For some rows the clone size is stated as once, few or many, or as a class when expanded; others skip it.

V gene: TRBV2
clone size: once
J gene: TRBJ1-2
D gene: TRBD1
CDR3 DNA: TGTGCCAGCAGTGATCGGGACAGGGGGCGGGGTGGCTACACCTTC
CDR3 protein: CASSDRDRGRGGYTF

V gene: TRBV18
clone size: -
J gene: TRBJ1-2
D gene: -
CDR3 DNA: TGTGCCAGCTCACCACCGGGTGGTCAGGATGGCTACACCTTC
CDR3 protein: CASSPPGGQDGYTF

V gene: TRBV4-2
clone size: once
J gene: TRBJ1-1
D gene: -
CDR3 DNA: TGTGCCAGCAGCCAATACAGCTCAATGAACACTGAAGCTTTCTTT
CDR3 protein: CASSQYSSMNTEAFF

V gene: TRBV28
clone size: -
J gene: TRBJ2-1
D gene: TRBD2
CDR3 DNA: TGTGCCAGCAGTTTTATGCCTTGGGCTAGCGGGGGCCACAATGAGCAGTTCTTC
CDR3 protein: CASSFMPWASGGHNEQFF

V gene: TRBV9
clone size: -
J gene: TRBJ1-2
D gene: -
CDR3 DNA: TGTGCCAGCAGCCAATATAAGATGACAGTCTATGGCTACACCTTC
CDR3 protein: CASSQYKMTVYGYTF

V gene: TRBV6-1
clone size: -
J gene: TRBJ1-1
D gene: TRBD1
CDR3 DNA: TGTGCCAGCAGATTCATGGACAGGGGAGGCACTGAAGCTTTCTTT
CDR3 protein: CASRFMDRGGTEAFF

V gene: TRBV9
clone size: once
J gene: TRBJ2-5
D gene: TRBD1
CDR3 DNA: TGTGCCAGCAGCGTAGTCGGGACAGGGAAGTGGGAGACCCAGTACTTC
CDR3 protein: CASSVVGTGKWETQYF

V gene: TRBV5-1
clone size: -
J gene: TRBJ2-7
D gene: -
CDR3 DNA: TGCGCCAGCAGCCCAACTATATCTCAAGACAGGTCCTACGAGCAGTACTTC
CDR3 protein: CASSPTISQDRSYEQYF

V gene: TRBV15
clone size: -
J gene: TRBJ1-5
D gene: -
CDR3 DNA: TGTGCCACCAGCAGAGACCCGACAGGATCTAGCAATCAGCCCCAGCATTTT
CDR3 protein: CATSRDPTGSSNQPQHF

V gene: TRBV5-6
clone size: few
J gene: TRBJ1-4
D gene: -
CDR3 DNA: TGTGCCAGCAGCTTGAGAGGTTATAATGAAAAACTGTTTTTT
CDR3 protein: CASSLRGYNEKLFF